This TCR beta chain was observed in a study of T-cell reconstitution after alpha-beta-depleted transplantation in children. Study outcomes and limitations: Certain patients had high TCRbeta diversity at day 60, and it came from recipient T cells and thymic progenitors that survived.

Germline V gene sequence: CDR1 SGDLS, CDR2 YYNGEE. V was cut by 0 bases and J by 3 bases, with 13 bases left in between. The CDR3 loop spans 15 amino acids. Unique molecular identifiers were incorporated during preparation of the TCRbeta library. TCRdb re-called the PCR reads with MiXCR, one entry per CDR3 protein. The sample holds approximately 85,000 distinct CDR3 sequences, over 12% seen once. A word on this clonotype: What it binds is unknown.

The chain combines TRBV9 with TRBJ2-7; tentative D call: TRBD2 (6 bases). The clonotype comes from a male patient between 2 and 10 years old who had a stem cell transplant for acute lymphoblastic leukemia, so the T cells may come from the graft donor. Here the sequenced sample was PBMCs, mostly from graft donor cells, taken 180 days after TCRalphabeta/CD19-depleted stem cell transplant. CDR3 sequence: CASSVGGSGFYEQYF. For the CDR3, the DNA is TGTGCCAGCAGCGTAGGTGGTAGCGGATTCTACGAGCAGTACTTC.